The 24 T cell receptor beta chains below all came from one sample that was sequenced in a study of blood T cell repertoires in COVID-19. Produced via immunoSEQ multiplex PCR; TCRdb's table is partial and in-frame only. The repertoire holds roughly 250,000 clones, with approximately 84% as singletons. The sample consisted of peripheral blood. The receptor set was obtained from a man in his forties or fifties with acute or convalescent COVID-19.

V is TRBV27 and J is TRBJ1-4, with D possibly being TRBD1 (6 bases). The CDR3 sequence is 13 residues long. V lost 6 bases and J 4 bases, leaving 9 bases between the germline ends. From germline, CDR1 is MNHEY and CDR2 SMNVEV (reference sequence). The CDR3 loop reads CASSRGLNEKLFF. DNA for the CDR3: TGTGCCAGCAGCAGGGGCCTTAATGAAAAACTGTTTTTT. The whole variable domain, filled in from reference TRBV27 and TRBJ1-4, reads EAQVTQNPRYLITVTGKKLTVTCSQNMNHEYMSWYRQDPGLGLRQIYYSMNVEVTDKGDVPEGYKVSRKEKRNFPLILESPSPNQTSLYFCASSRGLNEKLFFGSGTQLSVL.

J is TRBJ2-6 and V is TRBV5-1, with D uncertain. Germline CDR1 reads SGHRS; CDR2 reads YFSETQ. V was cut by 1 base and J by 3 bases, with 8 bases left in between. The CDR3 is 15 residues long. CDR3: CASSLLSLGANVLTF. Written as DNA, the CDR3 is TGCGCCAGCAGCTTGCTGAGCCTTGGGGCCAACGTCCTGACTTTC.

With regard to this clone: Other DNA sequences in the sample encode the same CDR3. The J gene is TRBJ2-5, the V gene TRBV5-4; possible D gene TRBD1, 5 bases. CDR3 length equals 13 residues. Germline CDR1 SGHNT, CDR2 YYREEE (reference sequence). V was clipped by 4 bases and J by 2 bases, with 9 bases between them. Here the CDR3 DNA reads TGTGCCAGCAGCCCGACAGCACAAGAGACCCAGTACTTC. This gives the protein CASSPTAQETQYF.

V and J are TRBV9 and TRBJ2-1; TRBD2 matches 10 bases. With V trimmed by 3 bases and J by 10 bases, 7 bases remained unmatched. The CDR3 is 14 residues long. CDR1 and CDR2 from the germline V gene are SGDLS and YYNGEE. CDR3 nucleotide sequence: TGTGCCAGCAGCGAAGGGGGACTAGCGTCAGAGCAGTTCTTC. It codes for CASSEGGLASEQFF.

This clone came up many times. This chain links TRBV4-2 with TRBJ2-7; the match to TRBD2 covers 8 bases. Germline V gene data show CDR1 as LGHNA and CDR2 as YNFKEQ. Trimming removed 3 bases from V and 2 bases from J; junction bases left unmatched: 3. The CDR3 sequence is 14 residues long. In DNA form, the CDR3 reads TGTGCCAGCAGCCAGGCGGGGGGCACCTACGAGCAGTACTTC. Its translation: CASSQAGGTYEQYF.

The rearrangement joins TRBV6-5 to TRBJ1-1; D not resolved. Germline V gene data show CDR1 as MNHEY and CDR2 as SVGAGI. V lost 0 bases, J lost 5 bases, and 13 bases lay in between. CDR3 length: 15 residues. The CDR3 spells CASSYSSGRETEAFF. The CDR3 coding sequence is TGTGCCAGCAGTTACTCATCAGGACGGGAGACTGAAGCTTTCTTT.

This chain joins TRBV2 and TRBJ2-7, with a weak D call TRBD2 (6 bases). The CDR3 covers 14 residues. Looked up from germline, CDR1 is SNHLY and CDR2 is FYNNEI. The ends were cut back, 8 bases at V and 2 bases at J, with 16 bases in the middle. DNA of the CDR3: TGTGCCAGCCATCGGGAGATTAGCGCCTACGAGCAGTACTTC. Translated, it gives CASHREISAYEQYF.

This sequence joins TRBV19 and TRBJ1-3, with a weak D call TRBD1 (5 bases). The germline V gene encodes CDR1 LNHDA and CDR2 SQIVND (reference sequence). Trimming took 9 bases from V and 0 from J, leaving 12 bases between them. CDR3 length: 14 residues. CDR3 region: CASGTFSSGNTIYF. In nucleotides, the CDR3 is TGTGCCAGCGGGACTTTCAGCTCTGGAAACACCATATATTTT.

This clone has just one count. This chain links TRBV9 with TRBJ2-1; 9 positions agree with TRBD1. CDR1 and CDR2 (germline): SGDLS, YYNGEE. CDR3 size: 14 residues. Trimming removed 3 bases from V and 4 bases from J; junction bases left unmatched: 2. In DNA form, the CDR3 reads TGTGCCAGCAGCGCCGGGACAGGGTACAATGAGCAGTTCTTC. This encodes CASSAGTGYNEQFF.

V gene TRBV11-2 combines with J gene TRBJ2-3; D is undetermined. Trimming removed 5 bases from V and 5 bases from J, with 17 bases in between. The length of the CDR3 is 15 residues. Germline CDR1 SGHAT, CDR2 FQNNGV. CDR3 coding DNA: TGTGCCAGCAGCGAACTAAACCGGCGGCGAGATACGCAGTATTTT. Translated, it gives CASSELNRRRDTQYF. The variable domain in full, with the rest retrieved from reference TRBV11-2 and TRBJ2-3, is EAGVAQSPRYKIIEKRQSVAFWCNPISGHATLYWYQQILGQGPKLLIQFQNNGVVDDSQLPKDRFSAERLKGVDSTLKIQPAKLEDSAVYLCASSELNRRRDTQYFGPGTRLTVL.

The gene calls are TRBV29-1 and TRBJ1-4, with D uncertain. Trimming cost V 2 bases and J 6 bases, with 13 bases left between them. Germline V CDR1 and CDR2: SQVTM, ANQGSEA. The CDR3 runs 14 residues. The CDR3 DNA is TGCAGCGTTGAACTCCGGGGAAGGGATGAAAAACTGTTTTTT. It codes for CSVELRGRDEKLFF.

This chain uses TRBV5-6 with TRBJ2-1, with D possibly matching TRBD1 (5 bases). The CDR3 consists of 13 residues. Germline V gene data show CDR1 as SGHDT and CDR2 as YYEEEE. Between the trimmed V and J ends, which lost 1 base and 9 bases, there was a span of 11 bases. DNA for the CDR3: TGTGCCAGCAGCTTGATAGGGGCTAGTGAGCAGTTCTTC. Residues: CASSLIGASEQFF. Full variable domain (remainder filled in from reference TRBV5-6 and TRBJ2-1): DAGVTQSPTHLIKTRGQQVTLRCSPKSGHDTVSWYQQALGQGPQFIFQYYEEEERQRGNFPDRFSGHQFPNYSSELNVNALLLGDSALYLCASSLIGASEQFFGPGTRLTVL.

The sample holds a few counts of this clone. The J gene is TRBJ2-7, the V gene TRBV30, with 9 bases aligning to TRBD1. The ends lost 2 bases at V and 3 bases at J; junction bases unmatched: 2. The germline V gene encodes CDR1 GTSNPN and CDR2 SVGIG (reference sequence). The CDR3 has 13 residues. In DNA form, the CDR3 reads TGTGCCTGGAGTAGGGGACAGGGCTACGAGCAGTACTTC. It codes for CAWSRGQGYEQYF.

The V and J genes are TRBV5-1 and TRBJ2-1; D is unresolved. Trimming removed 5 bases at V and 2 bases at J, with 5 bases between. This CDR3 has 12 residues. Germline CDR1 SGHRS, CDR2 YFSETQ. CDR3 sequence: CASSTTYNEQFF. CDR3 in DNA: TGCGCCAGCAGTACAACCTACAATGAGCAGTTCTTC.

This chain connects TRBV5-6 to TRBJ1-1, with 8 bases lining up with TRBD1. This CDR3 is built from 14 residues. In germline, CDR1 is SGHDT, CDR2 YYEEEE. After removal of 3 bases from V and 4 bases from J, the junction contained 5 bases not matched to a gene. CDR3 region: CASSWGTGATEAFF. The CDR3, as DNA: TGTGCCAGCAGCTGGGGGACAGGCGCCACTGAAGCTTTCTTT.

The chain recombines TRBV19 with TRBJ2-7, with a possible D match to TRBD2 (6 bases). V lost 0 bases to trimming and J lost 3 bases, with 18 bases between them. CDR1 LNHDA and CDR2 SQIVND come from the germline V gene (reference sequence). CDR3 size: 17 residues. CDR3 sequence reads: CASSIDLSAGLFYEQYF. CDR3 DNA: TGTGCCAGTAGTATAGATTTATCGGCGGGACTCTTCTACGAGCAGTACTTC.

V and J are TRBV5-8 and TRBJ1-5; D may be TRBD1 (6 bases). The CDR3 has 15 amino acids. The V end was cut by 4 bases, the J end by 1 base, with 12 bases between. Germline values: CDR1 SGHTS, CDR2 YDEGEE. The chain's CDR3 is CASSPGQTSNQPQHF. The CDR3 nucleotides are TGTGCCAGCAGCCCGGGACAAACGAGCAATCAGCCCCAGCATTTT.

The V and J genes are TRBV5-1 and TRBJ2-3, with D tentatively TRBD1 (5 bases). The CDR3 spans 14 residues. CDR1 and CDR2 from the germline V gene are SGHRS and YFSETQ. V was trimmed by 4 bases and J by 2 bases, leaving 11 bases between them. CDR3 nucleotide sequence: TGCGCCAGCAGCGTCGACAGTGCCACAGATACGCAGTATTTT. Its protein is CASSVDSATDTQYF.

The V call is TRBV5-1, the J call TRBJ2-7; D possibly corresponds to TRBD1 (6 bases). Per the germline V gene, CDR1 is SGHRS and CDR2 is YFSETQ. The CDR3 runs 17 residues. The germline V and J ends were trimmed by 4 bases and 3 bases, with 23 bases remaining between them. The CDR3 region has the DNA TGCGCCAGCAGCCGTGACGAACCAGGGGCGAGCCACTACGAGCAGTACTTC. Protein product: CASSRDEPGASHYEQYF.

The V call is TRBV7-8, the J call TRBJ2-7; possibly TRBD2 for D (6 bases). V lost 5 bases, J lost 7 bases, and 12 bases lay in between. CDR1 and CDR2 from the germline V gene are SGHVS and FQNEAQ. The CDR3 is made up of 12 amino acids. In nucleotides, the CDR3 is TGTGCCAGCAGCACCGCGGGACCTGAGCAGTACTTC. This sequence encodes CASSTAGPEQYF.

This clone was seen at least ten times. The CDR3 DNA sequence: TGTGCCAGCAGCCCGAACTCCGACAGAATTAATTCACCCCTCCACTTT. It is translated as CASSPNSDRINSPLHF. This chain uses TRBV7-6 with TRBJ1-6; a possible D gene is TRBD1 (5 bases). CDR1 is SGHVS, CDR2 FNYEAQ, per germline. Trimming cost V 5 bases and J 6 bases, with 17 bases left between them. There are 16 residues in the CDR3.

This chain links TRBV5-7 with TRBJ2-1, with 13 bases fitting TRBD2. TRBV5-7 is labeled an ORF, and its function is uncertain. V gave up 4 bases and J gave up 2 bases; unmatched junction bases: 6. The CDR3 spans 17 residues. The CDR3 protein is CASSPPGLAGPYNEQFF. The CDR3, as DNA: TGTGCCAGCAGCCCCCCGGGACTAGCGGGACCCTACAATGAGCAGTTCTTC.

The J gene is TRBJ2-2, the V gene TRBV6-5, with D uncertain. The CDR3 consists of 13 residues. V was clipped by 6 bases and J by 2 bases, with 7 bases between them. The germline gives CDR1 MNHEY, CDR2 SVGAGI. In nucleotides, the CDR3 is TGTGCCAGCAGCGACTTCAACACCGGGGAGCTGTTTTTT. Translated, it gives CASSDFNTGELFF.

The V and J genes are TRBV10-3 and TRBJ1-3; weak D call: TRBD1 (6 bases). This CDR3 contains 15 residues. The V end was cut by 11 bases, the J end by 0 bases, with 17 bases between. CDR1 and CDR2 from the germline V gene are ENHRY and SYGVKD. The CDR3: CASTGKDSSGNTIYF. Written as DNA, the CDR3 is TGTGCCTCAACGGGGAAGGACAGCTCTGGAAACACCATATATTTT.